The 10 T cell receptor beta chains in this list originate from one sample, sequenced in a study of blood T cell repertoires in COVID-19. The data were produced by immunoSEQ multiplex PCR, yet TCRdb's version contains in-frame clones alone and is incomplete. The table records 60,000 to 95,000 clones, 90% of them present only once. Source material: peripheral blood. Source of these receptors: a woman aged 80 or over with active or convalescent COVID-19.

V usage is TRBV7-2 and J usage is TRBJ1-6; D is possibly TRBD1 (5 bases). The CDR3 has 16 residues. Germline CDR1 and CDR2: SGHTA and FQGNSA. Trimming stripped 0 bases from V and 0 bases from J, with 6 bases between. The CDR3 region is CASSLARGSYNSPLHF. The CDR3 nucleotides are TGTGCCAGCAGCTTAGCTAGGGGCTCCTATAATTCACCCCTCCACTTT. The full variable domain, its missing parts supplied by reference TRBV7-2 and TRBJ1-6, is GAGVSQSPSNKVTEKGKDVELRCDPISGHTALYWYRQSLGQGLEFLIYFQGNSAPDKSGLPSDRFSAERTGGSVSTLTIQRTQQEDSAVYLCASSLARGSYNSPLHFGNGTRLTVT.

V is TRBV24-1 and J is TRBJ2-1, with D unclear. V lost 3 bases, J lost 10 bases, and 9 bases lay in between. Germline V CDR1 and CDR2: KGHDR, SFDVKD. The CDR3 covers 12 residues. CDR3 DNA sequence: TGTGCCACCAGTGATGCCGAGTGGGAGCAGTTCTTC. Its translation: CATSDAEWEQFF.

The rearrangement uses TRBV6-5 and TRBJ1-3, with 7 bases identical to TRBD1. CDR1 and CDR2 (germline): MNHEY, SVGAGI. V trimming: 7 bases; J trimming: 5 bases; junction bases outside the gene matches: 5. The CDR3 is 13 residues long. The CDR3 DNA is TGTGCCAGCATTACAGGGGACCGAAACACCATATATTTT. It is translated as CASITGDRNTIYF.

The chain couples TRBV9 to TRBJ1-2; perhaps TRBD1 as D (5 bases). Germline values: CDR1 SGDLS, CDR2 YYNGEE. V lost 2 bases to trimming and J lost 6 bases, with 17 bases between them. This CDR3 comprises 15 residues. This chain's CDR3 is CASSVGVGGADGYTF. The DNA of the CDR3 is TGTGCCAGCAGCGTCGGGGTCGGCGGGGCTGATGGCTACACCTTC.

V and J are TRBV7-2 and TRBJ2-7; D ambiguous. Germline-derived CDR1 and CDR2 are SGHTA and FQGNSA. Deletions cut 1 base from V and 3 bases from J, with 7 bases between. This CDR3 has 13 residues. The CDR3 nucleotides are TGTGCCAGCAGCTTAGGACATTTCTACGAGCAGTACTTC. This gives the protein CASSLGHFYEQYF.

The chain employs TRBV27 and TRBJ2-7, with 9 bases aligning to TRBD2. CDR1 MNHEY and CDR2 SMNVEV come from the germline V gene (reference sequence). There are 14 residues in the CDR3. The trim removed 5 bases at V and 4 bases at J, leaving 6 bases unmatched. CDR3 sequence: CASSIAGGQYEQYF. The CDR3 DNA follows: TGTGCCAGCAGTATCGCGGGGGGGCAGTACGAGCAGTACTTC.

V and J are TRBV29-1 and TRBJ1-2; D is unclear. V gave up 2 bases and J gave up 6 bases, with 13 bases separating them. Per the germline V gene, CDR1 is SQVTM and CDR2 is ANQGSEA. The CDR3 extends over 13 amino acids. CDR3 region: CSVEKTGGNGYTF. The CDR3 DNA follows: TGCAGCGTTGAAAAAACGGGAGGGAATGGCTACACCTTC.

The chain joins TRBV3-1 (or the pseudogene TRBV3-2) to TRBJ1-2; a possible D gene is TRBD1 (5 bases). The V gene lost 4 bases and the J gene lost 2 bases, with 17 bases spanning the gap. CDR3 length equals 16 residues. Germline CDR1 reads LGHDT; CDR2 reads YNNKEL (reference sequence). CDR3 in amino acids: CASSPTAGTSNYGYTF. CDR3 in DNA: TGTGCCAGCAGCCCAACGGCGGGGACCTCAAACTATGGCTACACCTTC.

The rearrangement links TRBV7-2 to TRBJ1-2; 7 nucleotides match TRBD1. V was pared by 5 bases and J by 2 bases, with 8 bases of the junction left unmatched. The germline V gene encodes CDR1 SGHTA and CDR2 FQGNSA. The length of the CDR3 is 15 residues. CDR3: CASSRAGTDNYGYTF. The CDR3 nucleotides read TGTGCCAGCAGCCGTGCCGGGACAGACAACTATGGCTACACCTTC.

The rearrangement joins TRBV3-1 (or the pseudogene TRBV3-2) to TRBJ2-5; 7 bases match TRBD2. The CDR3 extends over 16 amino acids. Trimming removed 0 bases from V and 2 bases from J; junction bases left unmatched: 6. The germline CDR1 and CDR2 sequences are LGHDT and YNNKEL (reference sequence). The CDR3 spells CASSQDLSGVQETQYF. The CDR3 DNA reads TGTGCCAGCAGCCAAGATCTCAGCGGGGTACAAGAGACCCAGTACTTC.